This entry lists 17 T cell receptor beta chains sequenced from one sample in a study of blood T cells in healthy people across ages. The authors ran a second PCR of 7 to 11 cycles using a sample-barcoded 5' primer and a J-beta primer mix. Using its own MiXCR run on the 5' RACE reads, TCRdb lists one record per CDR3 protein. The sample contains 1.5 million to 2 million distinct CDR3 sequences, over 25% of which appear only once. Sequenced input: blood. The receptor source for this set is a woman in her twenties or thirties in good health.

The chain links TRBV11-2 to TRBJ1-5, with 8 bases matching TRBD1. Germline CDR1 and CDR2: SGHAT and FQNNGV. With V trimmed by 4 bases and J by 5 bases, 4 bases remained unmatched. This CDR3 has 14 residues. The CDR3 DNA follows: TGTGCCAGCAGCTCGGAACAGGGGGATCAGCCCCAGCATTTT. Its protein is CASSSEQGDQPQHF.

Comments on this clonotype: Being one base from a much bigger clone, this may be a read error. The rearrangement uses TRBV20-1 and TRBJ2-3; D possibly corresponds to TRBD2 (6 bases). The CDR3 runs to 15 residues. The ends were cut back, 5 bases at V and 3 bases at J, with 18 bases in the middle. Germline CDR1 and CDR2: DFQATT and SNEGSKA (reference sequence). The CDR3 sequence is CSAAVGTGNTDTQYF. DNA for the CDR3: TGCAGTGCTGCAGTTGGGACTGGCAATACAGATACGCAGTATTTT.

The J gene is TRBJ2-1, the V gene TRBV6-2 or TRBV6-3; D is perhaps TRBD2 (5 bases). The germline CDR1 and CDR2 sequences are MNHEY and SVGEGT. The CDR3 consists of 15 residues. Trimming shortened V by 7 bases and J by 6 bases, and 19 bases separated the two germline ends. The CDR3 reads CASTPRGRRFNEQFF. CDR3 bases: TGTGCCAGCACTCCAAGAGGGAGACGGTTCAATGAGCAGTTCTTC.

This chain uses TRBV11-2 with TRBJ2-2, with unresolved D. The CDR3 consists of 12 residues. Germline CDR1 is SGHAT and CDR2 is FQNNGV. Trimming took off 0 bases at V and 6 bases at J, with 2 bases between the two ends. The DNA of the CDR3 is TGTGCCAGCAGCTTAGATTCCGGGGAGCTGTTTTTT. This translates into CASSLDSGELFF.

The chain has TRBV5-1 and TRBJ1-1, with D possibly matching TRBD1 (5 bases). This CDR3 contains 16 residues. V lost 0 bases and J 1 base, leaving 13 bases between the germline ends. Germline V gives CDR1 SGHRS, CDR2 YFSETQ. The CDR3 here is CASSLGRATANTEAFF. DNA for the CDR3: TGCGCCAGCAGCTTGGGACGCGCGACAGCGAACACTGAAGCTTTCTTT.

CDR3 DNA: TGTGCCAGCAGGGGAGATAGTGGGAAGGATGAGCAGTTCTTC. Its protein is CASRGDSGKDEQFF. V gene TRBV6-5 combines with J gene TRBJ2-1, with a possible D match to TRBD2 (5 bases). V was shortened by 6 bases and J by 8 bases, with 17 bases between the two germline ends. Germline V gene lookup returns CDR1 MNHEY and CDR2 SVGAGI. The CDR3 runs 14 residues.

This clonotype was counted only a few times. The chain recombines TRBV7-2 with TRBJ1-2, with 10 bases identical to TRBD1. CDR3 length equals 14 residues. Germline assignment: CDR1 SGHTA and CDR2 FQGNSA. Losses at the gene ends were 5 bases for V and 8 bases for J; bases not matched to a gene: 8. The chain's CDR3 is CASSQSGTGVGYTF. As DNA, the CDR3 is TGTGCCAGCAGCCAGTCCGGGACAGGGGTCGGCTACACCTTC.

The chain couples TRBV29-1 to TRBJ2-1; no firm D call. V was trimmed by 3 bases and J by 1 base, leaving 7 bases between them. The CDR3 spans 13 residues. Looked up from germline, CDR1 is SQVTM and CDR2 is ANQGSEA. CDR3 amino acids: CSVDGVSYNEQFF. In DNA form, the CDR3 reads TGCAGCGTTGACGGAGTGTCCTACAATGAGCAGTTCTTC.

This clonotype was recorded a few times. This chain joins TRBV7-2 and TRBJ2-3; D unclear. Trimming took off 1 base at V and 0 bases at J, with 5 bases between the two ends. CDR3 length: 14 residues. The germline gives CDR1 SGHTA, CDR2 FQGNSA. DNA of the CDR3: TGTGCCAGCAGCTTAGTTCTAAGCACAGATACGCAGTATTTT. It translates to CASSLVLSTDTQYF.

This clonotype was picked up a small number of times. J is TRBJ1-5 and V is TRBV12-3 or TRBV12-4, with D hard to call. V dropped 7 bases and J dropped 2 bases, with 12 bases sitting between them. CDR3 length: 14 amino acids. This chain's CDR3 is CASTLGQRNQPQHF. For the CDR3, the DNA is TGTGCCAGCACCCTCGGTCAGCGCAATCAGCCCCAGCATTTT.

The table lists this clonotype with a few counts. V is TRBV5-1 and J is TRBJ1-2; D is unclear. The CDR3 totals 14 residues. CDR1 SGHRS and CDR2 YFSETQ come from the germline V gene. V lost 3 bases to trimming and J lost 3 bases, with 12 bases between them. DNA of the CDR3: TGCGCCAGCAGCTCAAACACCTTTGACTATGGCTACACCTTC. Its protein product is CASSSNTFDYGYTF.

CDR3 loop: CAWMGAGRTDTQYF. As DNA, the CDR3 is TGTGCCTGGATGGGGGCAGGGAGAACAGATACGCAGTATTTT. V is TRBV30 and J is TRBJ2-3, with D tentatively TRBD1 (6 bases). Germline V gene data show CDR1 as GTSNPN and CDR2 as SVGIG (reference sequence). The CDR3 consists of 14 residues. Trimming removed 4 bases at V and 3 bases at J, with 14 bases between.

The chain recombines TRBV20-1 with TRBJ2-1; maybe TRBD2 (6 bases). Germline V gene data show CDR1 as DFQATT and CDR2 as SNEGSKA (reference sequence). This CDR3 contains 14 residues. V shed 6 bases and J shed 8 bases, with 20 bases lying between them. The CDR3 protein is CSAEQRVEAHEQFF. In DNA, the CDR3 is TGCAGTGCAGAACAGCGGGTGGAGGCGCATGAGCAGTTCTTC.

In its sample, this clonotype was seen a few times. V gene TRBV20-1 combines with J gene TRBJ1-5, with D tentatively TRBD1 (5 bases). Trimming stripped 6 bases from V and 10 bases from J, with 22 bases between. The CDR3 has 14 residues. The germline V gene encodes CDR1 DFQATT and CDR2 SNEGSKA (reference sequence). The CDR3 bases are TGCAGTGCGGAGCCTCCTACCGGGGGTCAACCCCAGCATTTT. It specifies CSAEPPTGGQPQHF.

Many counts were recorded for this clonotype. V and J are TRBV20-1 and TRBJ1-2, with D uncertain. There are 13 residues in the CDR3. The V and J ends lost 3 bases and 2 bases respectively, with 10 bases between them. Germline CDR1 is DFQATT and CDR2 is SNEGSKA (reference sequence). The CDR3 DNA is TGCAGTGCTAGCCCAGGCGCCAACTATGGCTACACCTTC. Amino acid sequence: CSASPGANYGYTF.

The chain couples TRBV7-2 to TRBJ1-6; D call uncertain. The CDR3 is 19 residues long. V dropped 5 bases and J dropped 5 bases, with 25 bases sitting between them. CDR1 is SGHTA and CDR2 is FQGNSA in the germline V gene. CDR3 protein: CASSRFGRTGLGDNSPLHF. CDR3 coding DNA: TGTGCCAGCAGCCGTTTTGGACGGACCGGCCTGGGAGATAATTCACCCCTCCACTTT.

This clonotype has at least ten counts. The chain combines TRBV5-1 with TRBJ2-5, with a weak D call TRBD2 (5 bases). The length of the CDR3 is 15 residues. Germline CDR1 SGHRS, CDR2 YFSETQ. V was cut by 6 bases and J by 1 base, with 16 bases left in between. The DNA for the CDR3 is TGCGCCAGCAAAGACGGGCCCGGGGTCCAAGAGACCCAGTACTTC. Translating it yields CASKDGPGVQETQYF.